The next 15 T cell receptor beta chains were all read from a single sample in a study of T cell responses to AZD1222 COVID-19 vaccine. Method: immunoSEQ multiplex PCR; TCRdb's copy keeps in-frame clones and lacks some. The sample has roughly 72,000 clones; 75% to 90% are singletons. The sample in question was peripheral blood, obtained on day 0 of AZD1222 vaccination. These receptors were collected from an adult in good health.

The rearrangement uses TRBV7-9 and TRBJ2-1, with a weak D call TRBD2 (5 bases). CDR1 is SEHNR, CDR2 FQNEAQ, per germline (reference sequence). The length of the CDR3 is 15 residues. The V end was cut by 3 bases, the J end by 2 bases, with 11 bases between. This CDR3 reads CASSLKDFTYNEQFF. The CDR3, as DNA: TGTGCCAGCAGCTTGAAGGACTTCACCTACAATGAGCAGTTCTTC.

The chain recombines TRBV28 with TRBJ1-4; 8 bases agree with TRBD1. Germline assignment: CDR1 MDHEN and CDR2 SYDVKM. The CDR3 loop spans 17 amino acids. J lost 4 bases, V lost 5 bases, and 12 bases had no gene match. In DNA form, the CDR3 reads TGTGCCAGCAGTCTCACCCGCCGGACAGGGAATAATGAAAAACTGTTTTTT. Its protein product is CASSLTRRTGNNEKLFF.

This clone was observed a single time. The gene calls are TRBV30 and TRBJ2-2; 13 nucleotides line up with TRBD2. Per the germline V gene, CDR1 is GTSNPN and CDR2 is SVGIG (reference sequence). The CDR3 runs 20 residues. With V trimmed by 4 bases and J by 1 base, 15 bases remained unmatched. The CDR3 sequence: CAWNDIPGLAGRGNTGELFF. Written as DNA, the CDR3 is TGTGCCTGGAACGACATACCGGGACTAGCGGGACGGGGGAACACCGGGGAGCTGTTTTTT.

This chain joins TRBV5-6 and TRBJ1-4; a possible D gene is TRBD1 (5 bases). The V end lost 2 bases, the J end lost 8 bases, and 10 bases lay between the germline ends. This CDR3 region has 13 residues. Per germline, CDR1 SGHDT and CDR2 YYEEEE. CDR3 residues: CASSLGTSEKLFF. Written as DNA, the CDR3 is TGTGCCAGCAGCTTAGGGACGTCGGAAAAACTGTTTTTT.

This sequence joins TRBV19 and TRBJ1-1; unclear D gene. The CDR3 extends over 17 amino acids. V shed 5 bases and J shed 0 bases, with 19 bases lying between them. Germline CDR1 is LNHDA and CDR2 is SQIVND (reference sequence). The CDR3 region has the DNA TGTGCCAGTAGTCGAAGTTCTAGTGGGCGTATGAACACTGAAGCTTTCTTT. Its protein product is CASSRSSSGRMNTEAFF.

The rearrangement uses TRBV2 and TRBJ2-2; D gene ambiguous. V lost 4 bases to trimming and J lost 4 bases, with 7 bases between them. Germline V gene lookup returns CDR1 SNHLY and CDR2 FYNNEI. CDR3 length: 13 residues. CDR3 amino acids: CASSADFTGELFF. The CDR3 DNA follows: TGTGCCAGCAGTGCAGATTTCACCGGGGAGCTGTTTTTT.

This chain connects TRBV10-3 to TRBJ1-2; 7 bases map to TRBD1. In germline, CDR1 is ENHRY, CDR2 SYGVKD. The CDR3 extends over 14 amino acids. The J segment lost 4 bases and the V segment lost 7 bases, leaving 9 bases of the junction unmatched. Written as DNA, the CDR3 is TGTGCCATCAACCTCAAGGGGGCAGGCTATGGCTACACCTTC. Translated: CAINLKGAGYGYTF.

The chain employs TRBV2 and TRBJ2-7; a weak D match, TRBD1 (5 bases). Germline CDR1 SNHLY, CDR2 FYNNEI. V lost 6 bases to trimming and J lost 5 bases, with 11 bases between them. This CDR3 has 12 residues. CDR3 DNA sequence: TGTGCCAGCAGCGCTACAGGTCACGAGCAGTACTTC. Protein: CASSATGHEQYF.

Here the CDR3 DNA reads TGTGCCACAGGACTAGCGGACTCCTACGAGCAGTACTTC. Amino acids: CATGLADSYEQYF. The chain carries TRBV2 and TRBJ2-7; 10 bases line up with TRBD2. V was clipped by 10 bases and J by 0 bases; unmatched bases: 3. The germline V gene has CDR1 SNHLY and CDR2 FYNNEI. This CDR3 has 13 residues.

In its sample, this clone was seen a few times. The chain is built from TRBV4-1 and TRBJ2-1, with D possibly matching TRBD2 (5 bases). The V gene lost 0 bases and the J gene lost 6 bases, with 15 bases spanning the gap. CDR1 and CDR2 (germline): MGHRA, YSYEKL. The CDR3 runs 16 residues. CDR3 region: CASSQDPGMTSNEQFF. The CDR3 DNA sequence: TGCGCCAGCAGCCAAGATCCGGGGATGACTTCCAATGAGCAGTTCTTC.

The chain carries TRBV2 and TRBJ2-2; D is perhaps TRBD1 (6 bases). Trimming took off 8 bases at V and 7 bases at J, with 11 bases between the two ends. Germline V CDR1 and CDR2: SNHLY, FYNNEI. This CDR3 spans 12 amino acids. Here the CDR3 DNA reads TGTGCCAGCGGGGGCCCGGGCGGGGAGCTGTTTTTT. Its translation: CASGGPGGELFF.

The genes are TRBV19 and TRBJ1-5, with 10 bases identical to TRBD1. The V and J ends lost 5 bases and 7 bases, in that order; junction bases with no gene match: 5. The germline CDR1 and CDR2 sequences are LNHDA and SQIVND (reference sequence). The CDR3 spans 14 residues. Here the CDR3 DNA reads TGTGCCAGTAGTCAGACAGGGGGCAGGCAGCCCCAGCATTTT. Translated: CASSQTGGRQPQHF.

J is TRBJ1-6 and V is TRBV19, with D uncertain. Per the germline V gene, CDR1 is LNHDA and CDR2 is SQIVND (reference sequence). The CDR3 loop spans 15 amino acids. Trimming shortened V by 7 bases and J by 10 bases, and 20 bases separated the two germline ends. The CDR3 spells CASTPSRAWGSPLHF. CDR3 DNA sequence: TGTGCCAGTACTCCATCCCGGGCCTGGGGATCACCCCTCCACTTT.

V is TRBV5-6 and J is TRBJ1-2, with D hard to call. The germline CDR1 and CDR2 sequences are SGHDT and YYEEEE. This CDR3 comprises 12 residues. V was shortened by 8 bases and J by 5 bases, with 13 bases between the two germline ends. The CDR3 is CARGMGPYGYTF. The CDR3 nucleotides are TGTGCCAGAGGAATGGGCCCGTATGGCTACACCTTC.

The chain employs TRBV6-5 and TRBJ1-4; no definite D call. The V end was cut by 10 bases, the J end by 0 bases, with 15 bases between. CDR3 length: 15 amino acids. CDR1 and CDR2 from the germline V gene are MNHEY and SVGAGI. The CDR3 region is CANRGPQSTNEKLFF. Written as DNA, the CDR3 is TGTGCCAACCGTGGCCCACAGTCAACTAATGAAAAACTGTTTTTT.